One and the same sample provided the 10 T cell receptor beta chains below, sequenced in a study of blood T cell repertoires in COVID-19. Produced via immunoSEQ multiplex PCR; TCRdb's table is partial and in-frame only. Altogether approximately 150,000 clones are present, about 84% being singletons, with the ten largest covering about 5.8%. Sequences were obtained from PBMCs or T cells enriched from blood (not recorded which). Receptors originate from a woman between 40 and 50 years old with acute COVID-19.

This clone appeared a single time. The chain joins TRBV11-2 to TRBJ1-2, with 8 bases aligning to TRBD1. Losses at the gene ends were 5 bases for V and 4 bases for J; bases not matched to a gene: 0. Germline-derived CDR1 and CDR2 are SGHAT and FQNNGV. The CDR3 runs 12 residues. The CDR3 spells CASSDRGYGYTF. CDR3 bases: TGTGCCAGCAGCGACAGGGGCTATGGCTACACCTTC.

This chain uses TRBV25-1 with TRBJ2-2, with 9 bases matching TRBD2. V trimming: 1 base; J trimming: 5 bases; junction bases outside the gene matches: 5. Germline CDR1 and CDR2: MGHDK and SYGVNS. This CDR3 contains 16 residues. CDR3 coding DNA: TGTGCCAGCAGTGAATTGGCTAGCGGGGCTACCGGGGAGCTGTTTTTT. Translating gives CASSELASGATGELFF.

V gene TRBV27 combines with J gene TRBJ2-3; 13 bases agree with TRBD2. Germline loops: CDR1 MNHEY, CDR2 SMNVEV (reference sequence). The CDR3 length is 16 residues. V lost 6 bases to trimming and J lost 8 bases; unmatched junction nucleotides: 11. CDR3 in amino acids: CASRRAGTSGIRTQYF. CDR3 DNA sequence: TGTGCCAGCAGAAGAGCCGGGACTAGCGGGATTCGTACGCAGTATTTT.

V is TRBV10-3 and J is TRBJ1-2; 7 nucleotides align to TRBD1. The CDR3 covers 13 residues. CDR1 ENHRY and CDR2 SYGVKD come from the germline V gene. V dropped 2 bases and J dropped 10; count of bases not matched to a gene: 7. The CDR3 reads CAISERRDSYYTF. In DNA form, the CDR3 reads TGTGCCATCAGTGAGAGAAGGGACAGTTACTACACCTTC.

The chain combines TRBV6-5 with TRBJ1-2; TRBD1 aligns across 7 bases. The junction had 6 bases not matched to a gene; V was cut back by 5 bases and J by 3 bases. This CDR3 contains 14 residues. From germline, CDR1 is MNHEY and CDR2 SVGAGI. The DNA for the CDR3 is TGTGCCAGCAGTCCTCAGGGGGGCCACTATGGCTACACCTTC. It codes for CASSPQGGHYGYTF.

The CDR3 DNA follows: TGTGCCAGCAGCGTAGGTCCAGGTATGGAGACCCAGTACTTC. Translation: CASSVGPGMETQYF. The genes are TRBV9 and TRBJ2-5, with unresolved D. The CDR3 sequence is 14 residues long. V shed 0 bases and J shed 5 bases, with 11 bases lying between them. Per germline, CDR1 SGDLS and CDR2 YYNGEE.

The V gene is TRBV2, the J gene TRBJ2-3, with 8 positions matching TRBD2. V lost 6 bases, J lost 0 bases, and 8 bases stayed unmatched. The CDR3 covers 16 residues. Per the germline V gene, CDR1 is SNHLY and CDR2 is FYNNEI. CDR3 protein: CASRMGSGSSTDTQYF. CDR3 in DNA: TGTGCCAGCAGGATGGGGAGCGGGAGTAGCACAGATACGCAGTATTTT.

The rearrangement joins TRBV10-2 to TRBJ2-7; weak D call: TRBD2 (5 bases). Germline values: CDR1 WSHSY, CDR2 SAAADI. CDR3 length: 11 residues. V lost 3 bases to trimming and J lost 10 bases, with 10 bases between them. For the CDR3, the DNA is TGCGCCAGCAGTGAAAGCCTAGCTCAGTACTTC. Its translation: CASSESLAQYF.

This chain links TRBV30 with TRBJ2-3; TRBD2 agrees at 9 bases. This CDR3 is 16 amino acids long. J was trimmed by 6 bases and V by 0 bases; bases with no gene match: 10. Germline CDR1 is GTSNPN and CDR2 is SVGIG (reference sequence). CDR3 sequence: CAWSVASGTTQDTQYF. Written as DNA, the CDR3 is TGTGCCTGGAGTGTTGCTAGCGGGACAACACAGGATACGCAGTATTTT.

This rearrangement joins TRBV14 to TRBJ2-3, with D perhaps TRBD2 (6 bases). The CDR3 runs 15 residues. V was trimmed by 1 base and J by 2 bases, leaving 10 bases between them. Germline loops: CDR1 SGHDN, CDR2 FVKESK. In nucleotides, the CDR3 is TGTGCCAGCAGCCAAGCCCTAGCGCTCACAGATACGCAGTATTTT. It is translated as CASSQALALTDTQYF. Variable domain in full (rest from reference TRBV14 and TRBJ2-3): EAGVTQFPSHSVIEKGQTVTLRCDPISGHDNLYWYRRVMGKEIKFLLHFVKESKQDESGMPNNRFLAERTGGTYSTLKVQPAELEDSGVYFCASSQALALTDTQYFGPGTRLTVL.